The 9 T cell receptor beta chains given below trace back to one sample, sequenced in a study of shared clonotypes between healthy human individuals. The protocol was immunoSEQ multiplex PCR, while the TCRdb copy is restricted to in-frame clones and leaves out a portion. The sample holds under 850,000 clones, about 92% seen once. As defined, naive CD8 cells were CD45RO-negative and positively selected for CCR7, with terminally differentiated effector memory CD45RA+ cells excluded. Sequenced: naive CD8+ T cells sorted from blood. These receptor sequences come from a man under 40 in good health.

The chain couples TRBV9 to TRBJ1-1; 8 nucleotides align to TRBD1. Germline CDR1 SGDLS, CDR2 YYNGEE. The trim removed 0 bases at V and 0 bases at J, leaving 4 bases unmatched. The length of the CDR3 is 16 residues. CDR3 bases: TGTGCCAGCAGCGTAGTGGGGACAGGTATGAACACTGAAGCTTTCTTT. It codes for CASSVVGTGMNTEAFF.

The rearrangement uses TRBV9 and TRBJ1-1, with TRBD1 identical over 8 bases. V lost 3 bases to trimming and J lost 4 bases; unmatched junction nucleotides: 5. The CDR3 contains 14 residues. Germline V gene lookup returns CDR1 SGDLS and CDR2 YYNGEE. CDR3 region: CASSAEQGVTEAFF. DNA for the CDR3: TGTGCCAGCAGCGCCGAACAGGGGGTCACTGAAGCTTTCTTT.

The genes are TRBV28 and TRBJ1-1; possible D gene TRBD1, 6 bases. The CDR3 runs to 16 residues. Germline values: CDR1 MDHEN, CDR2 SYDVKM. Trimming pared 3 bases from V and 6 bases from J, leaving 20 bases between. This chain's CDR3 is CASSLGYGTTSAEAFF. CDR3 bases: TGTGCCAGCAGTTTGGGCTACGGGACAACGAGCGCTGAAGCTTTCTTT.

This chain links TRBV28 with TRBJ2-1; the D is unclear. The germline V gene encodes CDR1 MDHEN and CDR2 SYDVKM. CDR3 length equals 11 residues. V dropped 10 bases and J dropped 5 bases, with 9 bases sitting between them. The CDR3 sequence: CATNLNNEQFF. The CDR3 DNA reads TGTGCCACCAATCTGAACAATGAGCAGTTCTTC.

In nucleotides, the CDR3 is TGTGCCAGCAGCGGTGTTACATCCGGAAACACCATATATTTT. It encodes CASSGVTSGNTIYF. This sequence joins TRBV9 and TRBJ1-3; no firm D call. Germline V gene sequence: CDR1 SGDLS, CDR2 YYNGEE. Trimming stripped 3 bases from V and 4 bases from J, with 11 bases between. The CDR3 length is 14 residues.

This chain uses TRBV13 with TRBJ2-7; D remains unclear. The CDR3 consists of 15 residues. Trimming shortened V by 5 bases and J by 0 bases, and 14 bases separated the two germline ends. The V gene's germline CDR1 is PRHDT and CDR2 FYEKMQ (reference sequence). CDR3 bases: TGTGCCAGCAGCCAGAGGTCCTTCAGCTCCTACGAGCAGTACTTC. It codes for CASSQRSFSSYEQYF.

The chain is built from TRBV7-9 and TRBJ2-3; D uncertain. The CDR3 contains 14 residues. Germline loops: CDR1 SEHNR, CDR2 FQNEAQ (reference sequence). V dropped 7 bases and J dropped 0 bases, with 11 bases sitting between them. CDR3 nucleotide sequence: TGTGCCAGCACCGGCCTAGGGAGCACAGATACGCAGTATTTT. This sequence encodes CASTGLGSTDTQYF.

V and J are TRBV7-8 and TRBJ1-4; 7 bases match TRBD1. This CDR3 comprises 15 residues. Germline values: CDR1 SGHVS, CDR2 FQNEAQ. V trimming: 5 bases; J trimming: 6 bases; junction bases outside the gene matches: 9. DNA for the CDR3: TGTGCCAGCAGCACACGACAGGGAGGGGATGAAAAACTGTTTTTT. Amino acids: CASSTRQGGDEKLFF. Complete variable domain (other parts from reference TRBV7-8 and TRBJ1-4): GAGVSQSPRYKVAKRGQDVALRCDPISGHVSLFWYQQALGQGPEFLTYFQNEAQLDKSGLPSDRFFAERPEGSVSTLKIQRTQQEDSAVYLCASSTRQGGDEKLFFGSGTQLSVL.

This clone was recorded once. The chain is built from TRBV27 and TRBJ1-1; D may be TRBD1 (5 bases). The CDR3 length is 15 residues. The V gene lost 6 bases and the J gene lost 2 bases, with 16 bases spanning the gap. Germline values: CDR1 MNHEY, CDR2 SMNVEV (reference sequence). The CDR3 nucleotides read TGTGCCAGCAGCCCAATACAGGTCGTAAACACTGAAGCTTTCTTT. It yields the protein CASSPIQVVNTEAFF.